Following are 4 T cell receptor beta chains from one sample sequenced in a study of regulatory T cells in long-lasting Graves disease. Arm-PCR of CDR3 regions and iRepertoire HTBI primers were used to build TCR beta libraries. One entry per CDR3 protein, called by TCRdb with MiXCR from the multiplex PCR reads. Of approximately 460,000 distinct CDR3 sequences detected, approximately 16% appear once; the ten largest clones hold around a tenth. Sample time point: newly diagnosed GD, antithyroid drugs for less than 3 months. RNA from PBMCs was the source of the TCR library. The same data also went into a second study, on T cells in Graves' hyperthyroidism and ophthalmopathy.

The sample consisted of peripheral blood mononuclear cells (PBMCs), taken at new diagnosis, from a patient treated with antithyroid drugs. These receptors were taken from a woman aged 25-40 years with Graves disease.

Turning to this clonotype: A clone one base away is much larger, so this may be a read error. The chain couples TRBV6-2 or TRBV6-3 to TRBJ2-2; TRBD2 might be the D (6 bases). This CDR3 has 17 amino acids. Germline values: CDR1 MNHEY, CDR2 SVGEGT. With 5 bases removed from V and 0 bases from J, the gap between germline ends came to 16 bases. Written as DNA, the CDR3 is TGTGCCAGCAGTCATCCCCCCGGGACTTCGAACACCGGGGAGCTGTTTTTT. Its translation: CASSHPPGTSNTGELFF.

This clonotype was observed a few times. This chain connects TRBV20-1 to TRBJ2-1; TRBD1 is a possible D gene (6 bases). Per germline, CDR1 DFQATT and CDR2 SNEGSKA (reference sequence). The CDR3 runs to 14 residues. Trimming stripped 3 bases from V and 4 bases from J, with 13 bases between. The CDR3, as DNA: TGCAGTGCTAGTAGGGCAGGGGCTTACAATGAGCAGTTCTTC. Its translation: CSASRAGAYNEQFF.

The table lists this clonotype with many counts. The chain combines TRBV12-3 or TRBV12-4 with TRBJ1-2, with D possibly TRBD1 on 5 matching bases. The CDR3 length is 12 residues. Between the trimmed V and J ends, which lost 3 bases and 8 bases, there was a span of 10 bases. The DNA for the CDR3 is TGTGCCAGCAGTTTGGGGACCTACGGCTACACCTTC. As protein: CASSLGTYGYTF.

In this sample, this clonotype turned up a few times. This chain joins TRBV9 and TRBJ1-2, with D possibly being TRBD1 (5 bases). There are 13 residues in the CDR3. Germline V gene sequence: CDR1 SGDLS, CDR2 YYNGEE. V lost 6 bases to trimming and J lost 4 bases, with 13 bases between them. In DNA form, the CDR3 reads TGTGCCAGCAACCTAGGGGATACCTATGGCTACACCTTC. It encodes CASNLGDTYGYTF.